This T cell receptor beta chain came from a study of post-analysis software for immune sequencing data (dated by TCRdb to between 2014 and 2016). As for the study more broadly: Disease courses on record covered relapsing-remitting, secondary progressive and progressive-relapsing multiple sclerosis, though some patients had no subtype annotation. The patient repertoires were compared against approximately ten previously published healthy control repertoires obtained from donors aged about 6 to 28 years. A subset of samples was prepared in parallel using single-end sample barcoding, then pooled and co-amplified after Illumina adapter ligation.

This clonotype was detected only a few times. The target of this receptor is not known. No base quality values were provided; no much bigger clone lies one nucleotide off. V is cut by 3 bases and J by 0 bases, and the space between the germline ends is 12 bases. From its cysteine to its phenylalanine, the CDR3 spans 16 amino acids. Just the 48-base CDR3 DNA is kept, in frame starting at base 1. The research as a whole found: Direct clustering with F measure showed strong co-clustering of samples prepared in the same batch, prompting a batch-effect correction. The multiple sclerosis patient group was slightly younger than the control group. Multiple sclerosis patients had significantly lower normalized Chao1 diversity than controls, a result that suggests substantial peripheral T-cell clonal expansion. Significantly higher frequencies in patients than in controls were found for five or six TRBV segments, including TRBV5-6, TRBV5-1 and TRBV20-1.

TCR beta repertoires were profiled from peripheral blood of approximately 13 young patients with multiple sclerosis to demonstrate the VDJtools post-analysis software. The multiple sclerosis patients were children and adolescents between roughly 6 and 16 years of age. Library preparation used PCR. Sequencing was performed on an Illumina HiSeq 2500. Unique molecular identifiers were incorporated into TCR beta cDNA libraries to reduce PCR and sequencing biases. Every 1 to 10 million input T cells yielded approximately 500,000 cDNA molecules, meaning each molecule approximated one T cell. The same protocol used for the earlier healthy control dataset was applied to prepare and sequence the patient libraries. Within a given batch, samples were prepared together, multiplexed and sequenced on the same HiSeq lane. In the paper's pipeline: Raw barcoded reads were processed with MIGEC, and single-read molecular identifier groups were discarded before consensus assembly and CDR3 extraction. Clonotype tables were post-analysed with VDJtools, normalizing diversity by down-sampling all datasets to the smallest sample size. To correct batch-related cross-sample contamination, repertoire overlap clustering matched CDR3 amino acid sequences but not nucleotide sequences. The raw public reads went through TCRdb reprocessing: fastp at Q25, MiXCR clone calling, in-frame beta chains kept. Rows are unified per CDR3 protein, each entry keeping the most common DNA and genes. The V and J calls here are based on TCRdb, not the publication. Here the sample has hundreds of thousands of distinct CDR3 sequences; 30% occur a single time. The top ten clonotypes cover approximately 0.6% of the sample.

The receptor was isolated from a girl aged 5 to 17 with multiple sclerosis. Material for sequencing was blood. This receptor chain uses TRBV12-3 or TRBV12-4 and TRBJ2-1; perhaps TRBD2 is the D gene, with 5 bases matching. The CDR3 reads CASSFGLGSSYNEQFF. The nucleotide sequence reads TGTGCCAGCAGTTTTGGCCTAGGGAGCTCCTACAATGAGCAGTTCTTC.